This TCR beta chain was found in a study of siplizumab effects on memory and regulatory T cells (dated by TCRdb to the late 2010s). With regard to the full study: The effect of the anti-CD2 antibody siplizumab on alloreactive T-cell subsets was examined in allogeneic mixed lymphocyte reactions constructed from human PBMCs.

The CDR3 starts with the cysteine, ends with the phenylalanine, and has 15 residues. Kept here is only the CDR3 DNA, which spans 45 bases and is read in frame from base 1. V is clipped by 2 bases and J by 1 base, and the sequence between their germline boundaries is 12 bases long. The germline V gene specifies SGHRS as CDR1 and YFSETQ as CDR2. What the research found in general, with its limitations: Among mappable alloreactive CD4+ clones, the Treg-derived fraction averaged approximately 66% with siplizumab versus 25% to 30% in control reactions. Unstimulated naive T cells appeared to be more diverse than memory T cells, and naive cells seemed to make a substantial contribution to the alloresponse. Because sequences below about 10^-5 frequency were poorly captured, only a minor fraction of alloreactive clones could be mapped to unstimulated subsets. No functional confirmation was obtained for the suppressive function of proliferating Tregs from siplizumab cultures. For roughly 75-96% of proliferating CD4+ or CD8+ clones, no naive or memory phenotype could be assigned. The cumulative frequency of alloreactive sequences traceable to unstimulated CD4+ memory T cells was significantly reduced by siplizumab.

Concerning this clone itself: Its antigen specificity is not known. No much larger clone is present one base from it, and per-base qualities are unavailable.

Preparation of the library involved the immunoSEQ multiplex PCR assay. Each sample had roughly 90,000 TCR templates assayed by the deep sequencing platform. Genomic DNA extracted from sorted T cells was used for TCRbeta CDR3 sequencing. On the authors' methods: The R programming language was used for clonal analysis of the TCRbeta CDR3 data. Alloreactive CD4+ and CD8+ clones were defined by comparing unstimulated samples with post-reaction CFSE-low samples. By matching sequences to the repertoires of sorted unstimulated Treg and non-Treg cells, each alloreactive CD4+ clone was assigned a regulatory or non-regulatory origin. TCRdb limited this immuneACCESS table to in-frame rearrangements with V and J called. A share of clones is missing; checked studies link under half to unresolved V genes, and the rest is unexplained. That table gives V, J and clone size, and the DNA gave D and trimming. Counted in this sample were tens of thousands of clones; 93% of them appeared once. The ten largest make up over 5% of the sample.

Sorted unstimulated T cells and proliferating T cells recovered from mixed lymphocyte reactions were subjected to TCRbeta CDR3 sequencing. Fresh whole blood from nine to eleven HLA-typed healthy donors was used to isolate PBMCs. The sequence links TRBV5-1 to TRBJ1-1; the D gene lacks a confident call. The sequencing sample was made of CD8+ T cells sorted from blood. This receptor was obtained from a human donor in good health. The DNA is as follows: TGCGCCAGCAGCTTATCTTGGACGGCGAACACTGAAGCTTTCTTT. It is translated as CASSLSWTANTEAFF.